This TCR beta chain was recovered during a study of cytomegalovirus exposure and HLA in healthy donors. Details on this clone: Its target is not known.

A multiplex PCR was run with 60 Vbeta primers and 13 Jbeta primers. Data came from immunoSEQ multiplex PCR; TCRdb stores just in-frame clones and leaves some out. The sample shows 55,000 to 70,000 clones, roughly two thirds of them seen only once. Study-wide findings and caveats: Rare sequences made up most TCRs, while some public TCRs were found in many donors. TCR beta V- and J-gene trimming, according to a later analysis, was linked to a missense DCLRE1C variant.

V lost 0 bases to trimming and J lost 6 bases; unmatched junction nucleotides: 6. CDR3 size: 16 residues. Per germline, CDR1 LGHNA and CDR2 YSLEER. Material: PBMCs. The sequence was collected from a woman between 50 and 59 years old in good health and CMV-seronegative. The J gene is TRBJ2-1, the V gene TRBV4-3; 9 bases match TRBD2. This CDR3 reads CASSQDPLAGINEQFF. Here the CDR3 DNA reads TGCGCCAGCAGCCAAGATCCCCTAGCGGGGATCAATGAGCAGTTCTTC.